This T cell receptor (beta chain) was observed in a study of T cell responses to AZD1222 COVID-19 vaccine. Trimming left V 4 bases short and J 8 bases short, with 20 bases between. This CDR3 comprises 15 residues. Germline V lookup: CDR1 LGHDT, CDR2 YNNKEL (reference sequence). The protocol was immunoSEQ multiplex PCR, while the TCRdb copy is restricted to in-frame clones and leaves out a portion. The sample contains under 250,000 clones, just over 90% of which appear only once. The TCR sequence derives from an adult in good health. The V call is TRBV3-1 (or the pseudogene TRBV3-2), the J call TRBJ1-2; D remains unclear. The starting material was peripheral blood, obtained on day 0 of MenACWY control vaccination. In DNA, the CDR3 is TGTGCCAGCAGCCTCAACAGTATCCTCGGGGTAGGCTACACCTTC. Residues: CASSLNSILGVGYTF.